This T cell receptor (beta chain) emerged from a study of response to subunit inactivated influenza vaccine. Study findings and constraints: Researchers suggested that each seasonal influenza vaccination recruits few new T cells.

This clonotype has more than one count but fewer than ten. Its antigen is still unknown. Deletions cut 6 bases from V and 5 bases from J, with 11 bases between. Germline CDR1 reads SGHAT; CDR2 reads FQDESV (reference sequence). The CDR3 has 13 residues. TCRdb re-analysed the RT-PCR reads in MiXCR, keeping a single row per CDR3 protein. The sample lists approximately 530,000 distinct CDR3 sequences, approximately 7.8% seen once, with under 15% in the top ten. This clonotype originated in a man aged 45-69 years who received an inactivated influenza vaccine. The chain joins TRBV11-1 to TRBJ2-1; D is unresolved. The sample in question was PBMCs from blood, obtained less than 25 months after vaccination. The CDR3 protein is CASRDQVHNEQFF. The CDR3 coding sequence is TGTGCCAGCAGAGACCAGGTACACAATGAGCAGTTCTTC.